The clone carrying this T cell receptor beta chain came up many times. Its antigen is still unknown. This entry belongs to a study of blood T cells in healthy people across ages. Approximately 9.4 milliliters was the volume of peripheral blood drawn from each donor. The use of a sample-barcoded 5' primer and a J-beta primer mix characterized a second PCR of about 7 to 12 cycles. MiXCR, run by TCRdb on the 5' RACE reads, gives a single entry per CDR3 protein. This table holds about 590,000 distinct CDR3 sequences, roughly 31% found once. Overall study results and limits: Researchers said unsorted PBMCs prevented a conclusive naive versus antigen-experienced comparison. Underestimates were what the diversity estimates from one million T cells were considered to be.

The receptor comes from a woman aged 80 or over in good health. Material for sequencing was blood.

The CDR3 coding sequence is TGTGCCAGCAGTTTAGGCGGGGCACCCTCCTACGAGCAGTACTTC. Its protein is CASSLGGAPSYEQYF. The chain links TRBV28 to TRBJ2-7; D is perhaps TRBD2 (6 bases). V was trimmed by 2 bases and J by 0 bases, leaving 11 bases between them. The CDR3 is made up of 15 amino acids. Germline V gene lookup returns CDR1 MDHEN and CDR2 SYDVKM.